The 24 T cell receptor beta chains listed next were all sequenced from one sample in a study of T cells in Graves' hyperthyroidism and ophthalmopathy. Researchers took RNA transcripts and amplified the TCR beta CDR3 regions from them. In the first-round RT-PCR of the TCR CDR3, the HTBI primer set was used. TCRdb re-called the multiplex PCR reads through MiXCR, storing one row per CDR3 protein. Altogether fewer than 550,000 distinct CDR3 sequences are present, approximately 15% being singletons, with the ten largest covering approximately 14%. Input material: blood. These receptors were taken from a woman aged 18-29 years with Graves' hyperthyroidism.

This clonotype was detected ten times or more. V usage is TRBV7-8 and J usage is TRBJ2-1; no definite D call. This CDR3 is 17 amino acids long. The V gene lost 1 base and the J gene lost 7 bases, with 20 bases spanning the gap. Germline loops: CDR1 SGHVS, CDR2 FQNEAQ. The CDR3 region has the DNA TGTGCCAGCAGCTTAGTAGGCGAAGGGATGGCTCGGAATGAGCAGTTCTTC. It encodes CASSLVGEGMARNEQFF.

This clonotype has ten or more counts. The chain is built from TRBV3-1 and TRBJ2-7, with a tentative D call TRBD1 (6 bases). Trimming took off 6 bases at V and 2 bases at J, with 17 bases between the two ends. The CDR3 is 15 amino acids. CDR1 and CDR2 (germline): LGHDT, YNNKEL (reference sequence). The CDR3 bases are TGTGCCAGCAGTTGGACCGGGACACTCACCTACGAGCAGTACTTC. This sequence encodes CASSWTGTLTYEQYF.

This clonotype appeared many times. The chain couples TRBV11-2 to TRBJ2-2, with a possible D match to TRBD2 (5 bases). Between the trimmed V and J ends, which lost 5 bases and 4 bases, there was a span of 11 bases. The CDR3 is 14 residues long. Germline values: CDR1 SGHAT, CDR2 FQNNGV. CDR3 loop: CASSLRTFTGELFF. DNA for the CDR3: TGTGCCAGCAGCCTTCGGACTTTCACCGGGGAGCTGTTTTTT.

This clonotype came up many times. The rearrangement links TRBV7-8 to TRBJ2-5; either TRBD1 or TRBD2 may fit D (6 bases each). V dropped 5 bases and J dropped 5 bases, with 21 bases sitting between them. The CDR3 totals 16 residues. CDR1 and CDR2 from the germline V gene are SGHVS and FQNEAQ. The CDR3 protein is CASSPLWGAIQETQYF. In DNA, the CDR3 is TGTGCCAGCAGCCCCCTATGGGGGGCTATTCAGGAGACCCAGTACTTC.

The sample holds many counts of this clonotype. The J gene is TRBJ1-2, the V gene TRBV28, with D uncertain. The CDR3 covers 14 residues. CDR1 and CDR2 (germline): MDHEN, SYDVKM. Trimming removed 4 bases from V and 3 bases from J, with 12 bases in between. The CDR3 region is CASSYPPPDYGYTF. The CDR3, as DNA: TGTGCCAGCAGTTACCCCCCGCCAGACTATGGCTACACCTTC.

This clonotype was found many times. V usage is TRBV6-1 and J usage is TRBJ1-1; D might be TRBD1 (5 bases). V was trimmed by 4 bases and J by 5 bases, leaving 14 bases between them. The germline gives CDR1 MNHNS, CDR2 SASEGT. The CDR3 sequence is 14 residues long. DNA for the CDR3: TGTGCCAGCAGTGTAGAGGGGAGAGGGACTGAAGCTTTCTTT. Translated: CASSVEGRGTEAFF.

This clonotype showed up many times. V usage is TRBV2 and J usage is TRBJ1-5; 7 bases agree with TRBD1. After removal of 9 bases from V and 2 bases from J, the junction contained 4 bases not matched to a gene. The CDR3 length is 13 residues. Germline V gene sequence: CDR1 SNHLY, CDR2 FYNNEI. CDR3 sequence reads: CARGDRGNQPQHF. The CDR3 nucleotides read TGTGCCAGGGGGGACAGAGGCAATCAGCCCCAGCATTTT.

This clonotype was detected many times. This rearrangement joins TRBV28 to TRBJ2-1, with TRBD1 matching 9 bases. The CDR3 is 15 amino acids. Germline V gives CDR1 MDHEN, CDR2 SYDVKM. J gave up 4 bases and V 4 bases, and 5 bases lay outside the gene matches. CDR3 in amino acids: CASSSIGTGYNEQFF. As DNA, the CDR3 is TGTGCCAGCAGTTCAATTGGGACAGGGTACAATGAGCAGTTCTTC.

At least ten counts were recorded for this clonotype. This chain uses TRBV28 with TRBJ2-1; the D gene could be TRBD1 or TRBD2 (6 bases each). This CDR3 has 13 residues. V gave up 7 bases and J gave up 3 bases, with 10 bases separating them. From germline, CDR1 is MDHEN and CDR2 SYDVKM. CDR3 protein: CASNEGGYNEQFF. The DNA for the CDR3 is TGTGCCAGCAATGAGGGGGGCTACAATGAGCAGTTCTTC. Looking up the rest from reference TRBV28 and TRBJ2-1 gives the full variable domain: DVKVTQSSRYLVKRTGEKVFLECVQDMDHENMFWYRQDPGLGLRLIYFSYDVKMKEKGDIPEGYSVSREKKERFSLILESASTNQTSMYLCASNEGGYNEQFFGPGTRLTVL.

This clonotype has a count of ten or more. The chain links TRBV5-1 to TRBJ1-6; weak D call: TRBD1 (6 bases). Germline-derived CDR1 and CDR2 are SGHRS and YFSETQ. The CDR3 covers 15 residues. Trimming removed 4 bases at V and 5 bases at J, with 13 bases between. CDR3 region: CASSVAAGDNSPLHF. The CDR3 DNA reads TGCGCCAGCAGCGTGGCGGCAGGGGATAATTCACCCCTCCACTTT.

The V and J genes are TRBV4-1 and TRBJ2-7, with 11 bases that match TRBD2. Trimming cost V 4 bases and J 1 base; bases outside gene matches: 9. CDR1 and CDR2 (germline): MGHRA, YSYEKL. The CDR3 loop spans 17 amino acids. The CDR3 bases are TGCGCCAGCAGCCGGAATCCCGGGACTAGCGGATCCTACGAGCAGTACTTC. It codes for CASSRNPGTSGSYEQYF.

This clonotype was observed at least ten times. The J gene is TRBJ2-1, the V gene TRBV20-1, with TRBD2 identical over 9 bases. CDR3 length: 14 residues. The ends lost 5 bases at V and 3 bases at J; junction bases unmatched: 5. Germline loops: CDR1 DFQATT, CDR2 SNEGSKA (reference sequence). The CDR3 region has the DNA TGCAGTGCTCCCCGACTAGCGGTCTACAATGAGCAGTTCTTC. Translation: CSAPRLAVYNEQFF.

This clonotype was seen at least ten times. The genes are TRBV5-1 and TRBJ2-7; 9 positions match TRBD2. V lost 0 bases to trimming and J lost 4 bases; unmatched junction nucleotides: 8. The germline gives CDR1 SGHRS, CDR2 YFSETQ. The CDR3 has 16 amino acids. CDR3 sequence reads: CASSLGGSGSYYEQYF. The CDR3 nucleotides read TGCGCCAGCAGCTTGGGAGGTAGCGGGAGCTATTACGAGCAGTACTTC.

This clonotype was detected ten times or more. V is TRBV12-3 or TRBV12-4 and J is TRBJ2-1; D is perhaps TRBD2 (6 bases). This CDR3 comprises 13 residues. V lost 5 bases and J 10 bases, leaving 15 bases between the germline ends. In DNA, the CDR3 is TGTGCCAGCAGTGACATAAATCTAGCGGAGCAGTTCTTC. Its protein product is CASSDINLAEQFF.

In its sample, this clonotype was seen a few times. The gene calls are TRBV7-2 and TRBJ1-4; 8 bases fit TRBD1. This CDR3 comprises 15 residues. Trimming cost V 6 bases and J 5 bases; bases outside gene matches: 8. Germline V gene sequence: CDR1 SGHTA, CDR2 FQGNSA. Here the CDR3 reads CASRSSGTGNEKLFF. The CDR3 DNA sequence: TGTGCCAGCAGATCCTCCGGGACAGGCAATGAAAAACTGTTTTTT.

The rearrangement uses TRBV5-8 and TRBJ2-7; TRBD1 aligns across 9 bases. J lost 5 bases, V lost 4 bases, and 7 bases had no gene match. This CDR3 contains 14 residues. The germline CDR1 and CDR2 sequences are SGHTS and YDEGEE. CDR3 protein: CASSMTGGLDEQYF. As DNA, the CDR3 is TGTGCCAGCAGCATGACAGGGGGGCTGGACGAGCAGTACTTC.

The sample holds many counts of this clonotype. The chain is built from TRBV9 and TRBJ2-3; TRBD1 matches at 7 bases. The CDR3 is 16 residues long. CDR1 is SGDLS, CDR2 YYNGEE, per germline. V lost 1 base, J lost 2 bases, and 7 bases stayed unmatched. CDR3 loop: CASSVLQGLATDTQYF. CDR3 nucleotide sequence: TGTGCCAGCAGCGTACTACAGGGGCTAGCCACAGATACGCAGTATTTT.

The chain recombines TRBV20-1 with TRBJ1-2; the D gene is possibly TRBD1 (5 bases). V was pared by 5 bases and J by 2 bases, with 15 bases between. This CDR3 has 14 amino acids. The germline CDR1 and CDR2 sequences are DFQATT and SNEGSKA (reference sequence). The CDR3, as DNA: TGCAGTGCTCCCGATTGGGGCGGAAACTATGGCTACACCTTC. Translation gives CSAPDWGGNYGYTF.

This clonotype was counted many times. The chain's CDR3 is CASSPTGGLEQYF. CDR3 in DNA: TGTGCCAGCTCACCAACGGGGGGGCTCGAGCAGTACTTC. The rearrangement links TRBV18 to TRBJ2-7; 8 bases are shared with TRBD2. The CDR3 is made up of 13 amino acids. Germline loops: CDR1 KGHSH, CDR2 LQKENI. V shed 2 bases, J shed 6 bases, and the junction held 3 bases outside the gene matches.

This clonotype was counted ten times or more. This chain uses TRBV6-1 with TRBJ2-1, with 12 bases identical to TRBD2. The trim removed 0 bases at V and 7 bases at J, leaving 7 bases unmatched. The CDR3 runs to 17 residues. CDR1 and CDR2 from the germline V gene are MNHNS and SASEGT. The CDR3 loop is CASSEARLAGVENEQFF. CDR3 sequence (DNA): TGTGCCAGCAGTGAAGCTAGACTAGCGGGAGTAGAAAATGAGCAGTTCTTC.

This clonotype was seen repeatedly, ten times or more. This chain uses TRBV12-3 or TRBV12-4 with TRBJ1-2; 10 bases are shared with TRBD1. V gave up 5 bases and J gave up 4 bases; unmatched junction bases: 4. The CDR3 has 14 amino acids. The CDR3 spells CASSQGQGPYGYTF. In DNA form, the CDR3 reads TGTGCCAGCAGTCAGGGACAGGGGCCCTATGGCTACACCTTC.

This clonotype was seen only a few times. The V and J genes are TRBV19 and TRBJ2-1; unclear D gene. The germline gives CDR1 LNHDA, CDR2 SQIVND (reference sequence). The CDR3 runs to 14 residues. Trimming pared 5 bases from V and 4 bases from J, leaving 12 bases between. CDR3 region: CASSSPSQYNEQFF. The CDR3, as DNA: TGTGCCAGTAGTTCCCCGAGCCAGTACAATGAGCAGTTCTTC.

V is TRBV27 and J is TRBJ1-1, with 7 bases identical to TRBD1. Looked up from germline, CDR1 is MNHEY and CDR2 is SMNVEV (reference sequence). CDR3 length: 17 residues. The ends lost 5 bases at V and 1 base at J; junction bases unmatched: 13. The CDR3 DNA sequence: TGTGCCAGCAGTATGGGACAGACTTTAAAGGGGAACACTGAAGCTTTCTTT. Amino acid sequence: CASSMGQTLKGNTEAFF.

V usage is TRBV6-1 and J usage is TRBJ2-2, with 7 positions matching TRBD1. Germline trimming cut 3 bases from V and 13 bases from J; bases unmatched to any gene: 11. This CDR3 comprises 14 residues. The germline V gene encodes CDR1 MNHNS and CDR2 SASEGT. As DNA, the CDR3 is TGTGCCAGCAGTGATTTGACAGGGAAGGGAACGCTGTTTTTT. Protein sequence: CASSDLTGKGTLFF.